This T cell receptor beta chain was recorded in a study of siplizumab effects on memory and regulatory T cells. Broader study findings: Apparently more diverse than memory cells, naive T cells also seemed major alloresponse contributors. A small minority of alloreactive clones were mapped to unstimulated subsets.

It was 85,000 to 100,000 TCR templates that were assayed per sample. Sequencing used immunoSEQ multiplex PCR; TCRdb keeps in-frame clones, though not all of them. The sample lists 70,000 to 100,000 clones, over 95% seen once, with 0.025% to 0.035% in the top ten. The CDR3 length is 15 residues. CDR1 SGHDN and CDR2 FVKESK come from the germline V gene. V gave up 3 bases and J gave up 3 bases; unmatched junction bases: 5. Details on this clone: Its antigen is not identified.

The chain recombines TRBV14 with TRBJ2-7, with 10 nucleotides matching TRBD2. The TCR was taken from a human donor in good health. The sample consisted of naive CD4+ T cells sorted from blood. CDR3 in DNA: TGTGCCAGCAGCCAGGAACTAGCGGGGTTCTACGAGCAGTACTTC. As protein: CASSQELAGFYEQYF.